The 30 T cell receptor beta chains given below trace back to one sample, sequenced in a study of T cells in Graves' hyperthyroidism and ophthalmopathy. Amplified regions were TCR beta CDR3 sequences from RNA transcripts. Initially, a first-round RT-PCR of the TCR CDR3 employed the HTBI primer set. TCRdb analysed the multiplex PCR reads with MiXCR anew, one entry per CDR3 protein. The repertoire holds some 200,000 distinct CDR3 sequences, with roughly 18% as singletons. The source material was blood. The receptors come from a man aged 50-60 years with Graves' hyperthyroidism.

The sample holds a few counts of this clonotype. This chain joins TRBV10-3 and TRBJ1-5; 11 bases are shared with TRBD1. From germline, CDR1 is ENHRY and CDR2 SYGVKD. CDR3 size: 13 residues. Trimming took 8 bases from V and 4 from J; bases not matched to a gene: 1. CDR3 DNA: TGTGCCATCGGACAGGGGGCGAATCAGCCCCAGCATTTT. It is translated as CAIGQGANQPQHF.

This clonotype was counted ten times or more. This chain links TRBV12-3 or TRBV12-4 with TRBJ2-1; D remains unclear. The CDR3 totals 13 residues. V dropped 3 bases and J dropped 9 bases, with 12 bases sitting between them. The CDR3 region is CASSFGPRGEQFF. Here the CDR3 DNA reads TGTGCCAGCAGTTTCGGTCCGCGCGGTGAGCAGTTCTTC.

This clonotype occurred many times. V usage is TRBV28 and J usage is TRBJ1-2, with D tentatively TRBD1 (5 bases). There are 14 residues in the CDR3. The V and J ends lost 10 bases and 5 bases respectively, with 20 bases between them. The germline V gene encodes CDR1 MDHEN and CDR2 SYDVKM. In DNA form, the CDR3 reads TGTGCCACCCCCAAACGGGGGATGGAGTATGGCTACACCTTC. Protein: CATPKRGMEYGYTF.

Note on this clonotype: At one of its ends the junction is not consistent with the germline gene, which may arise from a read error. The chain couples TRBV5-1 to TRBJ2-1, with D possibly being TRBD2 (5 bases). The germline CDR1 and CDR2 sequences are SGHRS and YFSETQ. This CDR3 has 14 amino acids. In nucleotides, the CDR3 is TGCGCCAGCAGGTTGGTCGGGATTTGGGATGAGCAGTTCTTC. Translating gives CASRLVGIWDEQFF.

Here the CDR3 DNA reads TGTGCCAGTAGTATGGGCTACGGGCCCATGAGGGACGATACGCAGTATTTT. Its translation is CASSMGYGPMRDDTQYF. This chain uses TRBV19 with TRBJ2-3; D tentatively reads TRBD1 or TRBD2 (5 bases each). Germline V CDR1 and CDR2: LNHDA, SQIVND (reference sequence). This CDR3 spans 17 amino acids. V lost 3 bases and J 6 bases, leaving 22 bases between the germline ends.

A remark on this clonotype: Likely a read error: the CDR3 ends without its conserved phenylalanine or tryptophan. The chain links TRBV19 to TRBJ1-6, with TRBD1 matching over 12 bases. Trimming took 7 bases from V and 10 from J; bases not matched to a gene: 14. Per germline, CDR1 LNHDA and CDR2 SQIVND (reference sequence). The CDR3 has 17 amino acids. CDR3 DNA: TGTGCCAGTACCCCCGGGACAGGGGGCGCGCGGGGGTCACCCCTCCACTCT. This codes for CASTPGTGGARGSPLHS.

This clonotype came up many times. The V and J genes are TRBV28 and TRBJ2-5, with D unclear. CDR3 length: 14 amino acids. Per the germline V gene, CDR1 is MDHEN and CDR2 is SYDVKM. Trimming stripped 6 bases from V and 1 base from J, with 12 bases between. The CDR3 loop reads CASSRKQPQETQYF. In DNA form, the CDR3 reads TGTGCCAGCAGCAGGAAACAGCCCCAAGAGACCCAGTACTTC.

The J gene is TRBJ2-6, the V gene TRBV11-1, with 12 bases that match TRBD1. CDR3 size: 18 residues. Germline V gives CDR1 SGHAT, CDR2 FQDESV (reference sequence). Unmatched junction bases numbered 5, after V lost 3 bases and J lost 2 bases. CDR3 sequence: CASSFRDRGRAGANVLTF. CDR3 DNA: TGTGCCAGCAGCTTCCGGGACAGGGGGCGTGCTGGGGCCAACGTCCTGACTTTC.

This clonotype was recorded at least ten times. The V and J genes are TRBV27 and TRBJ2-7, with 12 bases that match TRBD1. The germline gives CDR1 MNHEY, CDR2 SMNVEV (reference sequence). The CDR3 has 15 residues. V lost 5 bases, J lost 6 bases, and 8 bases stayed unmatched. The CDR3 loop is CASSPGTGGSSEQYF. Here the CDR3 DNA reads TGTGCCAGCAGTCCAGGGACAGGGGGCTCGTCCGAGCAGTACTTC.

This clonotype was seen a few times. The V call is TRBV30, the J call TRBJ1-2, with 8 bases aligning to TRBD1. The CDR3 has 14 amino acids. Losses at the gene ends were 0 bases for V and 4 bases for J; bases not matched to a gene: 4. Per germline, CDR1 GTSNPN and CDR2 SVGIG (reference sequence). CDR3 nucleotides: TGTGCCTGGAGTGTCCTAACAGGGGGCTATGGCTACACCTTC. It encodes CAWSVLTGGYGYTF.

The chain is built from TRBV9 and TRBJ2-1; a weak D match, TRBD2 (6 bases). The germline V gene has CDR1 SGDLS and CDR2 YYNGEE. The CDR3 covers 15 residues. With 1 base removed from V and 6 bases from J, the gap between germline ends came to 14 bases. The CDR3 is CASSVNSGSLNEQFF. The CDR3 DNA sequence: TGTGCCAGCAGCGTAAACAGCGGGTCGCTCAATGAGCAGTTCTTC.

There are many counts of this clonotype. V and J are TRBV18 and TRBJ2-1, with D perhaps matching TRBD1 or TRBD2 (6 bases each). The CDR3 is made up of 16 amino acids. Germline V gives CDR1 KGHSH, CDR2 LQKENI. V shed 0 bases and J shed 8 bases, with 17 bases lying between them. The CDR3 DNA reads TGTGCCAGCTCACCACCTGGGGGGCTCGATGCTTATGAGCAGTTCTTC. Its translation is CASSPPGGLDAYEQFF.

This clonotype was seen a handful of times. CDR3 sequence reads: CASPAPWDRASGANVLTF. CDR3 sequence (DNA): TGCGCCAGCCCGGCGCCCTGGGACAGGGCATCTGGGGCCAACGTCCTGACTTTC. This chain links TRBV5-1 with TRBJ2-6, with 9 bases fitting TRBD1. Germline V CDR1 and CDR2: SGHRS, YFSETQ. The J segment lost 1 base and the V segment lost 7 bases, leaving 12 bases of the junction unmatched. The length of the CDR3 is 18 residues.

A few counts support this clonotype. A much bigger clone sits one base away, suggesting this may be a read error. J is TRBJ2-1 and V is TRBV7-2; D might be TRBD1 or TRBD2, each matching 5 bases. CDR1 is SGHTA, CDR2 FQGNSA, per germline. The CDR3 consists of 14 residues. The V end was cut by 5 bases, the J end by 5 bases, with 13 bases between. CDR3 region: CASSNPGPHNEQFF. DNA of the CDR3: TGTGCCAGCAGCAACCCGGGACCGCACAATGAGCAGTTCTTC.

The chain uses TRBV11-1 and TRBJ2-3; D perhaps matches TRBD2 (6 bases). Germline V lookup: CDR1 SGHAT, CDR2 FQDESV (reference sequence). This CDR3 spans 15 amino acids. V lost 8 bases to trimming and J lost 2 bases, with 17 bases between them. CDR3 DNA: TGTGCCAGCGGCCCTCGGGACTTTATCACAGATACGCAGTATTTT. Residues: CASGPRDFITDTQYF.

The rearrangement uses TRBV7-8 and TRBJ1-5, with D unresolved. V was cut by 6 bases and J by 5 bases, with 17 bases left in between. The CDR3 is made up of 15 amino acids. Germline V CDR1 and CDR2: SGHVS, FQNEAQ. The CDR3 coding sequence is TGTGCCAGCAGTCCCTGGGGAGGGCGGGATCAGCCCCAGCATTTT. It yields the protein CASSPWGGRDQPQHF.

The genes are TRBV2 and TRBJ1-5; tentatively, D is TRBD1 (5 bases). The CDR3 consists of 17 residues. V was cut by 5 bases and J by 0 bases, with 17 bases left in between. The V gene's germline CDR1 is SNHLY and CDR2 FYNNEI. The CDR3 region is CASSLLGTYSSNQPQHF. In DNA form, the CDR3 reads TGTGCCAGCAGTCTCCTTGGGACGTACTCTAGCAATCAGCCCCAGCATTTT.

This clonotype was counted only a few times. The V gene is TRBV20-1, the J gene TRBJ1-5; D remains ambiguous. Trimming took 1 base from V and 5 from J, leaving 12 bases between them. The CDR3 is made up of 14 amino acids. Germline loops: CDR1 DFQATT, CDR2 SNEGSKA (reference sequence). This CDR3 reads CSARGADPYQPQHF. In nucleotides, the CDR3 is TGCAGTGCTAGAGGGGCAGACCCTTATCAGCCCCAGCATTTT.

The sample holds many counts of this clonotype. V is TRBV18 and J is TRBJ1-5, with D possibly being TRBD1 (5 bases). The CDR3 runs to 16 residues. From germline, CDR1 is KGHSH and CDR2 LQKENI. The V and J ends lost 2 bases and 4 bases respectively, with 15 bases between them. The CDR3 sequence is CASSPVGGFGNQPQHF. The CDR3 DNA reads as TGTGCCAGCTCACCAGTGGGGGGGTTTGGTAATCAGCCCCAGCATTTT.

This clonotype was picked up a small number of times. The V and J genes are TRBV20-1 and TRBJ2-1, with a weak D call TRBD1 (6 bases). The germline CDR1 and CDR2 sequences are DFQATT and SNEGSKA (reference sequence). The V gene lost 6 bases and the J gene lost 8 bases, with 17 bases spanning the gap. CDR3 length equals 13 residues. DNA for the CDR3: TGCAGTGCCAATTCCCGGACAGCTGATGAGCAGTTCTTC. Amino acids: CSANSRTADEQFF.

In this sample, this clonotype turned up many times. This sequence joins TRBV2 and TRBJ2-3; D is perhaps TRBD2 (5 bases). CDR1 and CDR2 from the germline V gene are SNHLY and FYNNEI. V was cut by 6 bases and J by 3 bases, with 22 bases left in between. The CDR3 is 17 amino acids. The CDR3 spells CASRARTLNKRTDTQYF. The DNA for the CDR3 is TGTGCCAGCAGGGCCAGGACTCTCAACAAACGAACAGATACGCAGTATTTT.

This clonotype was observed at least ten times. This chain connects TRBV2 to TRBJ2-7; 7 nucleotides align to TRBD2. The junction had 2 bases not matched to a gene; V was cut back by 4 bases and J by 5 bases. This CDR3 spans 12 amino acids. CDR1 is SNHLY, CDR2 FYNNEI, per germline. The CDR3 loop is CASSAGGDEQYF. CDR3 DNA: TGTGCCAGCAGTGCGGGAGGAGACGAGCAGTACTTC.

In this sample, this clonotype turned up many times. The V call is TRBV7-9, the J call TRBJ2-2; maybe TRBD2 (6 bases). The CDR3 runs 15 residues. The ends were cut back, 4 bases at V and 0 bases at J, with 9 bases in the middle. Looked up from germline, CDR1 is SEHNR and CDR2 is FQNEAQ (reference sequence). This chain's CDR3 is CASSSGTPNTGELFF. The CDR3, as DNA: TGTGCCAGCAGCTCCGGGACTCCGAACACCGGGGAGCTGTTTTTT.

V gene TRBV10-3 combines with J gene TRBJ2-1; TRBD2 matches 7 bases. The length of the CDR3 is 13 residues. The V segment lost 11 bases and the J segment 5 bases; nucleotides outside the gene matches: 9. Germline-derived CDR1 and CDR2 are ENHRY and SYGVKD. The CDR3 loop reads CAASSGRDNEQFF. The DNA for the CDR3 is TGTGCCGCCTCTAGCGGTCGGGACAATGAGCAGTTCTTC.

This clonotype was observed many times. The genes are TRBV7-2 and TRBJ2-5, with no clear D. This CDR3 contains 13 residues. Germline-derived CDR1 and CDR2 are SGHTA and FQGNSA. Trimming left V 5 bases short and J 5 bases short, with 12 bases between. The CDR3 is CASSPRSLETQYF. The CDR3 DNA reads TGTGCCAGCAGCCCCAGGTCCCTCGAGACCCAGTACTTC. The entire variable domain, with the rest obtained from reference TRBV7-2 and TRBJ2-5, is as follows: GAGVSQSPSNKVTEKGKDVELRCDPISGHTALYWYRQSLGQGLEFLIYFQGNSAPDKSGLPSDRFSAERTGGSVSTLTIQRTQQEDSAVYLCASSPRSLETQYFGPGTRLLVL.

This clonotype showed up just a few times. The V and J genes are TRBV20-1 and TRBJ1-4; TRBD1 matches 7 bases. CDR1 is DFQATT and CDR2 is SNEGSKA in the germline V gene (reference sequence). The CDR3 sequence is 15 residues long. Germline trimming cut 0 bases from V and 4 bases from J; bases unmatched to any gene: 5. This CDR3 reads CSARESGQINEKLFF. DNA of the CDR3: TGCAGTGCTAGAGAGTCGGGACAGATTAATGAAAAACTGTTTTTT.

This clonotype turned up a few times. The chain links TRBV28 to TRBJ1-4; 10 bases line up with TRBD1. Germline CDR1 is MDHEN and CDR2 is SYDVKM. The length of the CDR3 is 16 residues. The ends lost 6 bases at V and 8 bases at J; junction bases unmatched: 12. This CDR3 reads CASSPGQGTHREKLFF. The CDR3 DNA reads as TGTGCCAGCAGCCCGGGACAGGGGACCCATCGAGAAAAACTGTTTTTT.

This clonotype was picked up one time. This chain connects TRBV14 to TRBJ2-1, with a weak D call TRBD1 (5 bases). The V and J ends lost 2 bases and 10 bases respectively, with 9 bases between them. This CDR3 contains 12 residues. The germline gives CDR1 SGHDN, CDR2 FVKESK. CDR3 sequence: CASSQWTSEQFF. The CDR3 DNA reads as TGTGCCAGCAGCCAATGGACATCCGAGCAGTTCTTC.

This clonotype was recorded many times. V gene TRBV12-3 or TRBV12-4 combines with J gene TRBJ2-7, with D tentatively TRBD1 (5 bases). Trimming left V 6 bases short and J 2 bases short, with 14 bases between. This CDR3 has 14 residues. In DNA form, the CDR3 reads TGTGCCAGCAGACCCCAGGGTCCTACCTACGAGCAGTACTTC. Translated: CASRPQGPTYEQYF.

This clonotype showed up many times. The rearrangement uses TRBV2 and TRBJ2-1; 8 bases are shared with TRBD1. The J segment lost 6 bases and the V segment lost 7 bases, leaving 8 bases of the junction unmatched. CDR1 is SNHLY and CDR2 is FYNNEI in the germline V gene. This CDR3 comprises 14 residues. The CDR3 nucleotides read TGTGCCAGCATCGGAGACAGGGGATCCAATGAGCAGTTCTTC. Protein sequence: CASIGDRGSNEQFF.